The 27 T cell receptor beta chains listed next were all sequenced from one sample in a study of shared clonotypes between healthy human individuals. TCRdb keeps only in-frame clones here, not all; method: immunoSEQ multiplex PCR. The sample holds fewer than 1.8 million clones, about 98.5% seen once. The sample consisted of naive CD4+ T cells sorted from blood. Subset specified: CD45RA+ positively selected. The receptors were sampled from a man aged 30 to 45 in good health.

This sequence joins TRBV27 and TRBJ1-5, with 9 bases matching TRBD1. Trimming removed 6 bases from V and 4 bases from J; junction bases left unmatched: 7. CDR3 length equals 15 residues. CDR1 MNHEY and CDR2 SMNVEV come from the germline V gene (reference sequence). The CDR3: CASRGTGGGNQPQHF. In DNA form, the CDR3 reads TGTGCCAGCAGGGGAACAGGGGGCGGGAATCAGCCCCAGCATTTT.

The chain links TRBV6-5 to TRBJ2-1; 7 nucleotides match TRBD1. J gave up 2 bases and V 4 bases, and 2 bases lay outside the gene matches. This CDR3 is built from 14 residues. Germline V gene lookup returns CDR1 MNHEY and CDR2 SVGAGI. The CDR3 DNA follows: TGTGCCAGCAGTTCTGACAGGGCCTACAATGAGCAGTTCTTC. As protein: CASSSDRAYNEQFF.

The V gene is TRBV4-3, the J gene TRBJ2-7, with D unclear. CDR1 LGHNA and CDR2 YSLEER come from the germline V gene. V was shortened by 1 base and J by 4 bases, with 8 bases between the two germline ends. This CDR3 has 13 amino acids. This chain's CDR3 is CASSQGAGYEQYF. The DNA for the CDR3 is TGCGCCAGCAGCCAAGGAGCCGGTTACGAGCAGTACTTC.

This sequence joins TRBV2 and TRBJ1-5; D is unresolved. Germline loops: CDR1 SNHLY, CDR2 FYNNEI. Trimming cost V 1 base and J 4 bases, with 8 bases left between them. The CDR3 is made up of 14 amino acids. The CDR3 protein is CASSEGLGNQPQHF. For the CDR3, the DNA is TGTGCCAGCAGTGAAGGTTTGGGGAATCAGCCCCAGCATTTT.

The chain combines TRBV18 with TRBJ2-2, with D perhaps matching TRBD2 (6 bases). Germline V gene sequence: CDR1 KGHSH, CDR2 LQKENI. The ends were cut back, 3 bases at V and 6 bases at J, with 11 bases in the middle. CDR3 length equals 14 residues. CDR3 sequence (DNA): TGTGCCAGCTCACCCTGGACGGGGGCCGGGGAGCTGTTTTTT. It encodes CASSPWTGAGELFF.

This clone was seen once. The sample holds other DNA sequences that translate to the same CDR3. V and J are TRBV10-2 and TRBJ1-2; D might be TRBD1 (5 bases). Germline CDR1 WSHSY, CDR2 SAAADI. The CDR3 contains 14 residues. V lost 0 bases, J lost 2 bases, and 7 bases lay in between. DNA of the CDR3: TGCGCCAGCAGTGAGTCACGGGGGAACTATGGCTACACCTTC. It codes for CASSESRGNYGYTF.

The V gene is TRBV19, the J gene TRBJ2-5, with 10 bases identical to TRBD1. The trim removed 5 bases at V and 4 bases at J, leaving 16 bases unmatched. Germline lookup yields CDR1 LNHDA and CDR2 SQIVND (reference sequence). The CDR3 length is 18 residues. CDR3 bases: TGTGCCAGTAGTTATCGGACACCGGGACAGGGGATCGGAGAGACCCAGTACTTC. Translated: CASSYRTPGQGIGETQYF.

The chain employs TRBV5-1 and TRBJ2-3; D is unclear. Trimming left V 4 bases short and J 3 bases short, with 24 bases between. The CDR3 totals 18 residues. Germline loops: CDR1 SGHRS, CDR2 YFSETQ. CDR3 bases: TGCGCCAGCAGCCTACCTCCATTCGACTCAACTCCAACAGATACGCAGTATTTT. Amino acid sequence: CASSLPPFDSTPTDTQYF.

This clone came up once. The rearrangement joins TRBV4-2 to TRBJ1-4; maybe TRBD1 (6 bases). Trimming pared 5 bases from V and 6 bases from J, leaving 13 bases between. The germline CDR1 and CDR2 sequences are LGHNA and YNFKEQ. This CDR3 region has 14 residues. The CDR3 DNA reads TGTGCCAGCAGCAGGGGGAGGAAAGATGAAAAACTGTTTTTT. It encodes CASSRGRKDEKLFF.

This chain links TRBV5-1 with TRBJ2-5, with no clear D. This CDR3 is 14 amino acids long. CDR1 and CDR2 (germline): SGHRS, YFSETQ. Deletions cut 0 bases from V and 3 bases from J, with 9 bases between. The CDR3: CASSLVDGEETQYF. CDR3 nucleotide sequence: TGCGCCAGCAGCTTGGTGGACGGTGAAGAGACCCAGTACTTC.

This chain uses TRBV5-4 with TRBJ1-2; possibly TRBD1 for D (6 bases). The CDR3 is made up of 15 amino acids. The V end was cut by 6 bases, the J end by 6 bases, with 21 bases between. CDR1 and CDR2 from the germline V gene are SGHNT and YYREEE (reference sequence). The CDR3 loop is CASTTGGASRNGYTF. As DNA, the CDR3 is TGTGCCAGCACCACGGGGGGGGCTAGTAGAAATGGCTACACCTTC.

The chain recombines TRBV14 with TRBJ2-7; D is perhaps TRBD2 (5 bases). This CDR3 has 11 residues. Germline CDR1 SGHDN, CDR2 FVKESK. Between the trimmed V and J ends, which lost 1 base and 11 bases, there was a span of 9 bases. The CDR3 nucleotides are TGTGCCAGCAGCCAAGGGACTTTTGAGTACTTC. This gives the protein CASSQGTFEYF.

CDR3 sequence: CASSLAQMNTEAFF. The DNA for the CDR3 is TGCGCCAGCAGCTTGGCACAGATGAACACTGAAGCTTTCTTT. The chain recombines TRBV5-1 with TRBJ1-1; no reliable D call. CDR1 SGHRS and CDR2 YFSETQ come from the germline V gene. Trimming took off 0 bases at V and 0 bases at J, with 6 bases between the two ends. CDR3 length: 14 residues.

The chain has TRBV7-2 and TRBJ2-2; 12 bases are shared with TRBD2. This CDR3 spans 17 amino acids. The J segment lost 0 bases and the V segment lost 3 bases, leaving 2 bases of the junction unmatched. CDR1 is SGHTA, CDR2 FQGNSA, per germline. The CDR3 region is CASSFGLAGTNTGELFF. CDR3 bases: TGTGCCAGCAGCTTTGGACTAGCGGGAACGAACACCGGGGAGCTGTTTTTT.

V is TRBV6-6 and J is TRBJ2-1, with 13 bases matching TRBD2. Per germline, CDR1 MNHNY and CDR2 SVGAGI (reference sequence). V trimming: 7 bases; J trimming: 8 bases; junction bases outside the gene matches: 11. There are 16 residues in the CDR3. CDR3 region: CASILTRLAGGDEQFF. The DNA of the CDR3 is TGTGCCAGCATCCTTACCCGACTAGCGGGGGGAGATGAGCAGTTCTTC.

This clone was detected only once. In the same sample, other DNA sequences code for this CDR3. The gene calls are TRBV4-2 and TRBJ2-2; 7 nucleotides match TRBD1. The germline V gene encodes CDR1 LGHNA and CDR2 YNFKEQ. This CDR3 contains 14 residues. The J segment lost 3 bases and the V segment lost 4 bases, leaving 2 bases of the junction unmatched. DNA for the CDR3: TGTGCCAGCAGCCGGCAGGGGGACACCGGGGAGCTGTTTTTT. Its translation is CASSRQGDTGELFF.

V is TRBV7-6 and J is TRBJ2-3; no reliable D call. From germline, CDR1 is SGHVS and CDR2 FNYEAQ. The CDR3 loop spans 15 amino acids. V was trimmed by 3 bases and J by 0 bases, leaving 10 bases between them. The CDR3 sequence: CASSFERASTDTQYF. The DNA for the CDR3 is TGTGCCAGCAGCTTTGAACGGGCTAGCACAGATACGCAGTATTTT.

V is TRBV27 and J is TRBJ2-7, with 9 nucleotides matching TRBD1. Unmatched junction bases numbered 6, after V lost 3 bases and J lost 0 bases. Germline lookup yields CDR1 MNHEY and CDR2 SMNVEV (reference sequence). The CDR3 runs to 16 residues. CDR3 residues: CASSLVGQGNSYEQYF. Here the CDR3 DNA reads TGTGCCAGCAGTTTGGTTGGACAGGGGAACTCCTACGAGCAGTACTTC.

This clone was counted a single time. This chain's CDR3 is CATSPSREQFF. DNA for the CDR3: TGTGCCACCAGCCCCTCTCGGGAGCAGTTCTTC. The chain uses TRBV15 and TRBJ2-1, with D unclear. V dropped 5 bases and J dropped 10 bases, with 9 bases sitting between them. This CDR3 has 11 residues. CDR1 and CDR2 (germline): LNHNV, YYDKDF (reference sequence). The full variable domain, rest sourced from reference TRBV15 and TRBJ2-1, is DAMVIQNPRYQVTQFGKPVTLSCSQTLNHNVMYWYQQKSSQAPKLLFHYYDKDFNNEADTPDNFQSRRPNTSFCFLDIRSPGLGDTAMYLCATSPSREQFFGPGTRLTVL.

With regard to this clone: The sample carries other DNA sequences with the same CDR3. This chain joins TRBV18 and TRBJ2-7, with D possibly TRBD2 on 5 matching bases. The CDR3 runs 15 residues. CDR1 is KGHSH, CDR2 LQKENI, per germline. With 0 bases removed from V and 1 base from J, the gap between germline ends came to 10 bases. The CDR3, as DNA: TGTGCCAGCTCACCACCAGGCCGGGGATCCTACGAGCAGTACTTC. Amino acid sequence: CASSPPGRGSYEQYF.

The J gene is TRBJ2-3, the V gene TRBV29-1; 11 bases are a match to TRBD2. Germline V gene data show CDR1 as SQVTM and CDR2 as ANQGSEA. V lost 8 bases, J lost 10 bases, and 8 bases stayed unmatched. This CDR3 has 12 amino acids. Written as DNA, the CDR3 is TGCAGCATTAGCGGGAGGGCCGTCTCGCAGTATTTT. Translating gives CSISGRAVSQYF.

The J gene is TRBJ1-5, the V gene TRBV19, with D maybe TRBD1 (5 bases). The ends were cut back, 5 bases at V and 0 bases at J, with 14 bases in the middle. The germline V gene has CDR1 LNHDA and CDR2 SQIVND (reference sequence). CDR3 length equals 16 residues. The CDR3 DNA is TGTGCCAGTAGTTCATGGGGCCCAAATAGCAATCAGCCCCAGCATTTT. Its protein product is CASSSWGPNSNQPQHF. Combining the CDR3 with reference TRBV19 and TRBJ1-5 gives the whole variable domain DGGITQSPKYLFRKEGQNVTLSCEQNLNHDAMYWYRQDPGQGLRLIYYSQIVNDFQKGDIAEGYSVSREKKESFPLTVTSAQKNPTAFYLCASSSWGPNSNQPQHFGDGTRLSIL.

This chain connects TRBV6-1 to TRBJ1-5, with 7 bases matching TRBD1. Germline V gives CDR1 MNHNS, CDR2 SASEGT. This CDR3 comprises 13 residues. V was pared by 5 bases and J by 6 bases, with 4 bases of the junction left unmatched. CDR3 loop: CASSTDRVQPQHF. In DNA, the CDR3 is TGTGCCAGCAGTACTGACAGGGTTCAGCCCCAGCATTTT.

This chain links TRBV27 with TRBJ2-2, with 7 bases lining up with TRBD1. The length of the CDR3 is 14 residues. CDR1 and CDR2 from the germline V gene are MNHEY and SMNVEV (reference sequence). Unmatched junction bases numbered 5, after V lost 8 bases and J lost 2 bases. The CDR3 nucleotides read TGTGCCAGCCACAGGGGATTCAACACCGGGGAGCTGTTTTTT. It translates to CASHRGFNTGELFF.

The chain employs TRBV19 and TRBJ2-2; unclear D gene. Germline CDR1 LNHDA, CDR2 SQIVND (reference sequence). The length of the CDR3 is 13 residues. V was trimmed by 10 bases and J by 1 base, leaving 10 bases between them. CDR3 loop: CATNERNTGELFF. The CDR3, as DNA: TGTGCCACAAACGAAAGGAACACCGGGGAGCTGTTTTTT.

The chain combines TRBV11-3 with TRBJ2-1; no firm D call. The CDR3 is made up of 13 amino acids. CDR1 SGHNT and CDR2 YENEEA come from the germline V gene. The ends were cut back, 5 bases at V and 8 bases at J, with 13 bases in the middle. This CDR3 is CASSPGSSDEQFF. The CDR3 DNA follows: TGTGCCAGCAGCCCCGGGTCTTCGGATGAGCAGTTCTTC.

The chain combines TRBV7-3 with TRBJ2-3; D possibly corresponds to TRBD2 (6 bases). The germline gives CDR1 SGHTA, CDR2 FQGTGA. CDR3 length: 15 residues. Trimming removed 6 bases at V and 1 base at J, with 14 bases between. CDR3 protein: CASSQIAARTDTQYF. DNA of the CDR3: TGTGCCAGCAGTCAAATAGCGGCGCGCACAGATACGCAGTATTTT. Filled out from reference TRBV7-3 and TRBJ2-3, the complete variable domain reads GAGVSQTPSNKVTEKGKYVELRCDPISGHTALYWYRQSLGQGPEFLIYFQGTGAADDSGLPNDRFFAVRPEGSVSTLKIQRTERGDSAVYLCASSQIAARTDTQYFGPGTRLTVL.